This is a list of T cell receptor beta chains from one sample in a study of blood T cell repertoires in COVID-19. Assay used: immunoSEQ multiplex PCR; TCRdb lists only in-frame clones, some missing. The repertoire consists of 250,000 to 350,000 clones, with roughly 87% occurring once and the leading ten covering 8.5% to 10%. The sequenced sample was PBMCs or T cells enriched from blood (not recorded which). The source of these receptors is a woman aged 18 to 35 who had recovered from COVID-19. Each CDR3 is given without its conserved first and last residue.

cdr3_length v_call cdr3_aa
12 TRBV28 ASNRGGGNQPQH
12 TRBV4-1 ASSQDHEGYGYT
12 TRBV7-8 ASSLAGQGYEQY
12 TRBV6-1 ASSEALQGTAQH
13 TRBV4-1 ASSQDGGSGQPQH
14 TRBV27 ASRPLGQGSSYEQY
14 TRBV4-3 ASSQVRGGVADTQY
12 TRBV28 ASQKRGTRSEAF
12 TRBV15 ATSRETASYEQY
14 TRBV3-1/TRBV3-2 ASTSLAGPDTDTQY
11 TRBV20-1 SASQPEGTEAF